Listed below are T cell receptor beta chains from one sample, sequenced in a study of regulatory T cells in long-lasting Graves disease. TCRdb ran MiXCR on the multiplex PCR reads and lists one entry per CDR3 protein. The sample lists 430,000 or so distinct CDR3 sequences, 21% occurring once. Source: peripheral blood mononuclear cells (PBMCs), taken when the disease was refractory, from a patient treated with antithyroid drugs. These receptors all come from a female donor with Graves disease. CDR3s leave out the opening cysteine and the closing phenylalanine or tryptophan. A D gene is named only where the DNA matches it firmly.

D gene	CDR3 length	V gene	J gene	CDR3 protein
TRBD2	15	TRBV15	TRBJ2-7	ATSRDVGGLPLREQY
-	12	TRBV12-3/TRBV12-4	TRBJ2-5	ASSLAAKQETQY
TRBD1	13	TRBV19	TRBJ1-5	ASSDRDRDDQPQH
TRBD1	15	TRBV4-1	TRBJ1-1	ASSQDLDRGMNTEAF
-	11	TRBV19	TRBJ1-1	ASFGAWNTEAF
TRBD1	18	TRBV27	TRBJ2-6	ATAPETGGAGGSGANVLT
TRBD2	17	TRBV6-1	TRBJ2-6	ASSRRLAGGSRGANVLT
-	15	TRBV28	TRBJ2-6	ASSFGGSASGANVLT
-	13	TRBV2	TRBJ2-7	ASRRGGEPGPEQY
-	13	TRBV6-1	TRBJ1-3	ASRVTDLSGNTIY
-	12	TRBV20-1	TRBJ1-5	SAGTGSYNQPQH
TRBD2	13	TRBV6-5	TRBJ2-5	ASSYTSGSGETQY
-	13	TRBV10-2	TRBJ2-7	ASSETKRVAYEQY
-	11	TRBV28	TRBJ2-5	ASLQLWGEAQY
-	10	TRBV28	TRBJ2-1	ASSRLSIEQF
-	11	TRBV19	TRBJ2-7	ASSMGPAYEQY
TRBD2	13	TRBV20-1	TRBJ2-7	SASPGGGGPDEQY
TRBD2	14	TRBV5-4	TRBJ2-5	ASSFTSGSTRETQY
-	11	TRBV5-6	TRBJ1-2	ASSLAGGGGYT
-	12	TRBV3-1	TRBJ2-7	ASSQGTLTYEQY
TRBD1	12	TRBV20-1	TRBJ1-4	SARETTGVEKLF
-	9	TRBV7-9	TRBJ2-7	ASSRQDEQY
-	14	TRBV12-3/TRBV12-4	TRBJ2-3	ASSLQGRGSTDTQY
-	11	TRBV6-1	TRBJ1-6	ASSPGLGSPLH
TRBD2	14	TRBV28	TRBJ2-7	ASSLGLAGGFYEQY
TRBD2	14	TRBV28	TRBJ2-1	ASRQEGLAGTDEQF
-	12	TRBV15	TRBJ1-2	ATSREGGGRGYT
TRBD1	13	TRBV5-1	TRBJ2-5	ASSLLTGPQETQY
TRBD2	11	TRBV4-1	TRBJ2-7	ASSQAGTYEQY
-	15	TRBV12-3/TRBV12-4	TRBJ1-1	ASSFPPLQGVNTEAF
-	10	TRBV19	TRBJ1-6	ASSIINSPLH
-	12	TRBV19	TRBJ1-5	ASSISHTNQPQH
-	14	TRBV2	TRBJ1-6	ASSLAGGLRGSPLH
TRBD1	12	TRBV19	TRBJ1-2	ASSFRDRGLGYT
-	13	TRBV30	TRBJ2-5	AWSPGTQGRETQY
-	12	TRBV6-1	TRBJ1-1	ASSEAILNTEAF
-	13	TRBV18	TRBJ2-5	ASSPSGTEKETQY
-	13	TRBV5-1	TRBJ2-7	ASSPLGGRFDEQY
-	13	TRBV28	TRBJ1-2	ASSFTGSTGGGYT
-	13	TRBV14	TRBJ2-1	ASSHTPGSYNEQF
-	13	TRBV6-5	TRBJ1-3	ASSYRGSSGNTIY